This is a list of T cell receptor beta chains from one sample in a study of T-cell memory formation after mild COVID-19. TCRdb itself ran the 5' RACE reads through MiXCR, one entry per CDR3 protein. The sample lists 110,000 to 150,000 distinct CDR3 sequences, 20% to 25% seen once, with around a quarter in the top ten. Material: PBMCs or a T cell subset sorted from them (not recorded which). All receptors derive from an adult woman who had mild COVID-19 (a few samples of this study predate the infection). Cell type and time point are not known. The CDR3 runs from the conserved cysteine through the conserved F or W. Fields, in order: D gene, J gene, V gene, clone size, CDR3 length, CDR3 DNA, CDR3 protein. D genes are given only for firm matches. The size field is filled for only some rows; it gives once, few, many or a size class.

. TRBJ2-7 TRBV4-1 . 14 TGCGCCAGCAGCCAACCCTCTCGCCGGTACGAGCAGTACTTC CASSQPSRRYEQYF
. TRBJ1-4 TRBV6-5 few 16 TGTGCCAGCAGCCCGCTAACAACAGGTTTCCATGAAAAACTGTTTTTT CASSPLTTGFHEKLFF
. TRBJ2-7 TRBV27 . 15 TGTGCCAGCAGTTTATATCGGCTGGGACACTACGAGCAGTACTTC CASSLYRLGHYEQYF
. TRBJ1-1 TRBV5-1 . 16 TGCGCCAGCAGCTTGGTGGGGAAGGGCATGAACACTGAAGCTTTCTTT CASSLVGKGMNTEAFF
TRBD1 TRBJ2-7 TRBV12-3/TRBV12-4 . 13 TGTGCCAGCAGTGCAGGGACAGTCACCGAGCAGTACTTC CASSAGTVTEQYF
TRBD1 TRBJ2-3 TRBV5-5 few 16 TGTGCCAGCAGCTTGACGGCGGCAGGGGGTTTAGATACGCAGTATTTT CASSLTAAGGLDTQYF
. TRBJ2-2 TRBV6-5 . 15 TGTGCCAGCAGTTACTTGGCAGGCGGCGCCGGGGAGCTGTTTTTT CASSYLAGGAGELFF
. TRBJ1-1 TRBV4-3 . 15 TGCGCCAGCAGCCAAGATTTAGGGGCCAACACTGAAGCTTTCTTT CASSQDLGANTEAFF
TRBD2 TRBJ2-7 TRBV3-1 . 15 TGTGCCAGCAGCCAAGAGACTAGCCTATCCTACGAGCAGTACTTC CASSQETSLSYEQYF
. TRBJ2-5 TRBV12-3/TRBV12-4 few 13 TGTGCCAGCAGACAGGGCACCCGGGAGACCCAGTACTTC CASRQGTRETQYF
. TRBJ1-1 TRBV7-6 few 14 TGTGCCAGCAGCTTTCATCAGGGCGGCACTGAAGCTTTCTTT CASSFHQGGTEAFF
TRBD1 TRBJ1-5 TRBV15 . 15 TGTGCCACCAGCAGGGACAGGGGGCGGAATCAGCCCCAGCATTTT CATSRDRGRNQPQHF
. TRBJ2-1 TRBV6-2/TRBV6-3 . 14 TGTGCCAGCAGCTACGATGGGAACTACAATGAGCAGTTCTTC CASSYDGNYNEQFF
. TRBJ2-3 TRBV7-9 many 15 TGTGCCAGCAGCCTGGGTTCGGTTAGCACAGATACGCAGTATTTT CASSLGSVSTDTQYF
. TRBJ2-4 TRBV16 . 14 TGTGCCAGCAGCCTCGTAGGGGCCAAAAACATTCAGTACTTC CASSLVGAKNIQYF
TRBD1 TRBJ1-6 TRBV4-1 few 15 TGCGCCAGCAGCCAAGATAAAGGGGGCTATTCACCCCTCCACTTT CASSQDKGGYSPLHF
. TRBJ2-3 TRBV29-1 few 12 TGCAGCGTTGAAGACGGACGGAATACGCAGTATTTT CSVEDGRNTQYF
TRBD2 TRBJ2-5 TRBV4-3 few 16 TGCGCCAGCAGCAAGTCGACTAGCGGGTACCAAGAGACCCAGTACTTC CASSKSTSGYQETQYF
. TRBJ1-2 TRBV5-1 . 15 TGCGCCAGCAGCTTGGCCCCGGACACCGTCTATGGCTACACCTTC CASSLAPDTVYGYTF
. TRBJ1-2 TRBV24-1 . 11 TGTGCCACCAGTGACTACTATGGCTACACCTTC CATSDYYGYTF
TRBD2 TRBJ2-7 TRBV27 . 14 TGTGCCAGCAGTTTGAAGCGGGAGAACTACGAGCAGTACTTC CASSLKRENYEQYF
TRBD2 TRBJ2-1 TRBV7-6 few 16 TGTGCCAGCAGCCAGGCGGCTAGCGGGGGGTACAATGAGCAGTTCTTC CASSQAASGGYNEQFF
TRBD1 TRBJ1-1 TRBV7-6 . 15 TGTGCCAGCAGCTTCTCGACAGGGGTCGGGACTGAAGCTTTCTTT CASSFSTGVGTEAFF
. TRBJ2-2 TRBV9 . 13 TGTGCCAGCAGCCCCTATGGCACCGGGGAGCTGTTTTTT CASSPYGTGELFF
TRBD2 TRBJ2-7 TRBV4-2 few 16 TGTGCCAGCAGCCAAGACCAGGGCGGGAGCCTCTACGAGCAGTACTTC CASSQDQGGSLYEQYF
. TRBJ2-2 TRBV14 few 15 TGTGCCAGCAGCCAAGAACCGGGTCCGCCCCGGGAGCTGTTTTTT CASSQEPGPPRELFF
. TRBJ2-2 TRBV7-3 . 14 TGTGCCAGCAGCTCGAGTGGGATGGCCGGGGAGCTGTTTTTT CASSSSGMAGELFF
. TRBJ1-1 TRBV4-1 few 17 TGCGCCAGCAGCCGAGCGCTTCGGGCAGGAGTGAACACTGAAGCTTTCTTT CASSRALRAGVNTEAFF
. TRBJ2-3 TRBV6-4 . 16 TGTGCCAGCAGCCACAGGGGGGGGCCGGGGTCAGATACGCAGTATTTT CASSHRGGPGSDTQYF